Presented here are 24 T cell receptor beta chains from one specimen sequenced in a study of cytomegalovirus exposure and HLA in healthy donors. 60 Vbeta and 13 Jbeta primers were used in PCR. Sequencing was performed with immunoSEQ multiplex PCR; in TCRdb, only in-frame clones are kept and a portion is missing. The sample lists approximately 150,000 clones, roughly 80% occurring once. Sequenced material: PBMCs. All receptors come from a male donor in good health and CMV-seronegative.

This clone has a single count. The chain employs TRBV2 and TRBJ2-2; D possibly corresponds to TRBD2 (5 bases). V was pared by 6 bases and J by 1 base, with 9 bases between. The CDR3 consists of 14 residues. Germline assignment: CDR1 SNHLY and CDR2 FYNNEI. The CDR3 is CASRFRENTGELFF. DNA of the CDR3: TGTGCCAGCAGATTCCGGGAGAACACCGGGGAGCTGTTTTTT.

The chain uses TRBV21-1 and TRBJ2-1; the D segment call TRBD2 is taken from the table without a DNA check. TRBV21-1 is a recognized pseudogene. The CDR3 consists of 17 residues. The CDR3 coding sequence is TGTGCCAGCAGCAAAGAGGGAGGTTTTGTACTCTACAATGAGCAGTTCTTC. Translation gives CASSKEGGFVLYNEQFF.

The CDR3, as DNA: TGTGCCAGCTCAGTTATCTTTGGCAATCAGCCCCAGCATTTT. Residues: CASSVIFGNQPQHF. The rearrangement joins TRBV18 to TRBJ1-5; D gene uncertain. The CDR3 runs to 14 residues. Germline V CDR1 and CDR2: KGHSH, LQKENI. Trimming shortened V by 5 bases and J by 2 bases, and 10 bases separated the two germline ends.

The chain uses TRBV21-1 and TRBJ2-1; the table assigns TRBD1, which was not confirmed against the DNA. TRBV21-1 is described as a pseudogene. The CDR3 has 15 amino acids. The CDR3 loop reads CASRATGGSYNEQFF. The CDR3 nucleotides are TGTGCCAGCAGGGCGACAGGGGGCTCCTACAATGAGCAGTTCTTC.

The table lists this clone with a few counts. V gene TRBV5-1 combines with J gene TRBJ2-5; TRBD1 aligns across 7 bases. With 4 bases clipped from V and 5 bases from J, the junction kept 8 bases outside the gene matches. Germline V CDR1 and CDR2: SGHRS, YFSETQ. The CDR3 is 14 amino acids. The CDR3 sequence: CASSVTGARETQYF. CDR3 coding DNA: TGCGCCAGCAGCGTAACAGGGGCTCGTGAGACCCAGTACTTC.

The chain links TRBV18 to TRBJ2-7; perhaps TRBD1 as D (7 bases). The CDR3 is 15 residues long. CDR1 KGHSH and CDR2 LQKENI come from the germline V gene. V was shortened by 2 bases and J by 3 bases, with 14 bases between the two germline ends. The CDR3 DNA follows: TGTGCCAGCTCACCATTACCGGGGGACAGCTACGAGCAGTACTTC. Protein sequence: CASSPLPGDSYEQYF.

J is TRBJ1-1 and V is TRBV7-2, with 8 bases identical to TRBD1. Losses at the gene ends were 5 bases for V and 1 base for J; bases not matched to a gene: 12. Germline-derived CDR1 and CDR2 are SGHTA and FQGNSA. The CDR3 has 17 amino acids. CDR3 amino acids: CASSLQDRGYRNTEAFF. The CDR3 nucleotides are TGTGCCAGCAGCCTGCAAGACAGGGGTTACCGGAACACTGAAGCTTTCTTT.

The rearrangement links TRBV9 to TRBJ2-5; 9 bases map to TRBD2. The J segment lost 0 bases and the V segment lost 2 bases, leaving 11 bases of the junction unmatched. Germline-derived CDR1 and CDR2 are SGDLS and YYNGEE. CDR3 length equals 18 residues. CDR3 in amino acids: CASSVGLAGLGYQETQYF. The CDR3 DNA reads as TGTGCCAGCAGCGTCGGGCTAGCGGGATTAGGGTACCAAGAGACCCAGTACTTC.

This clone has only a few counts. V is TRBV5-8 and J is TRBJ1-5, with 8 positions matching TRBD1. This CDR3 has 19 amino acids. CDR1 SGHTS and CDR2 YDEGEE come from the germline V gene. The junction had 13 bases not matched to a gene; V was cut back by 2 bases and J by 0 bases. CDR3 sequence (DNA): TGTGCCAGCAGCTTTGTCCCAGGGGGCGCATCAAGTAGCAATCAGCCCCAGCATTTT. This sequence encodes CASSFVPGGASSSNQPQHF. The whole variable domain, remainder taken from reference TRBV5-8 and TRBJ1-5, is EAGVTQSPTHLIKTRGQQATLRCSPISGHTSVYWYQQALGLGLQFLLWYDEGEERNRGNFPPRFSGRQFPNYSSELNVNALELEDSALYLCASSFVPGGASSSNQPQHFGDGTRLSIL.

The rearrangement uses TRBV28 and TRBJ2-3; a possible D gene is TRBD2 (7 bases). V lost 4 bases to trimming and J lost 5 bases, with 13 bases between them. This CDR3 contains 14 residues. Germline V lookup: CDR1 MDHEN, CDR2 SYDVKM. The CDR3 DNA is TGTGCCAGCAGTTCCGGGGGGCGCGGAGATACGCAGTATTTT. It translates to CASSSGGRGDTQYF.

The gene calls are TRBV7-3 and TRBJ2-2, with D possibly TRBD2 on 6 matching bases. The CDR3 spans 15 residues. Trimming removed 4 bases at V and 4 bases at J, with 13 bases between. Looked up from germline, CDR1 is SGHTA and CDR2 is FQGTGA. CDR3 protein: CASSSSGTLTGELFF. CDR3 DNA: TGTGCCAGCAGCTCCTCCGGGACTCTCACCGGGGAGCTGTTTTTT.

This sequence joins TRBV11-2 and TRBJ2-7; the match to TRBD1 covers 8 bases. CDR1 and CDR2 from the germline V gene are SGHAT and FQNNGV. CDR3 length: 15 amino acids. Germline trimming cut 5 bases from V and 4 bases from J; bases unmatched to any gene: 10. The CDR3 is CASSPIGQGGYEQYF. For the CDR3, the DNA is TGTGCCAGCAGCCCGATTGGACAGGGCGGATACGAGCAGTACTTC.

This clone was seen a handful of times. The V gene is TRBV7-9, the J gene TRBJ2-7; the match to TRBD2 covers 9 bases. Germline values: CDR1 SEHNR, CDR2 FQNEAQ (reference sequence). The ends lost 2 bases at V and 11 bases at J; junction bases unmatched: 10. The CDR3 contains 14 residues. The CDR3 reads CASSLLAGEGTEYF. The CDR3 DNA is TGTGCCAGCAGCTTATTAGCGGGAGAGGGAACGGAGTACTTC.

This sequence joins TRBV18 and TRBJ1-1; D possibly corresponds to TRBD1 (5 bases). The CDR3 totals 14 residues. The V end was cut by 1 base, the J end by 3 bases, with 9 bases between. Germline loops: CDR1 KGHSH, CDR2 LQKENI. The CDR3 coding sequence is TGTGCCAGCTCACCACGGGGGGGTGACACTGAAGCTTTCTTT. Its protein is CASSPRGGDTEAFF.

About this clone: Mismatch with germline at one junction end may stem from a read error. The chain couples TRBV7-9 to TRBJ2-5, with 9 positions matching TRBD1. CDR3 length equals 15 residues. Germline V gene lookup returns CDR1 SEHNR and CDR2 FQNEAQ (reference sequence). In DNA, the CDR3 is TGTTCCAGCATCAAACCGGGACAGGGATTGGAGACCCAGTACTTC. The encoded protein is CSSIKPGQGLETQYF.

V gene TRBV10-3 combines with J gene TRBJ1-4, with a possible D match to TRBD1 (5 bases). Germline values: CDR1 ENHRY, CDR2 SYGVKD. V lost 6 bases and J lost 6, with 14 bases in between. CDR3 length: 14 amino acids. CDR3 nucleotide sequence: TGTGCCATCAGAGCGGACGGAGGGGATGAAAAACTGTTTTTT. This codes for CAIRADGGDEKLFF.

The chain recombines TRBV5-6 with TRBJ1-5; 10 nucleotides match TRBD1. Germline values: CDR1 SGHDT, CDR2 YYEEEE. Trimming took 1 base from V and 5 from J; bases not matched to a gene: 3. This CDR3 has 15 amino acids. The CDR3 sequence: CASSLSGQGDQPQHF. DNA for the CDR3: TGTGCCAGCAGCTTGAGTGGACAGGGGGATCAGCCCCAGCATTTT. Using reference TRBV5-6 and TRBJ1-5 for the parts outside the CDR3, the full variable domain is DAGVTQSPTHLIKTRGQQVTLRCSPKSGHDTVSWYQQALGQGPQFIFQYYEEEERQRGNFPDRFSGHQFPNYSSELNVNALLLGDSALYLCASSLSGQGDQPQHFGDGTRLSIL.

This rearrangement joins TRBV27 to TRBJ1-2, with a weak D call TRBD1 (6 bases). Germline loops: CDR1 MNHEY, CDR2 SMNVEV (reference sequence). The CDR3 loop spans 14 amino acids. Trimming removed 7 bases from V and 3 bases from J, with 15 bases in between. Written as DNA, the CDR3 is TGTGCCAGCACCCCGGGGGGGCGCGACTATGGCTACACCTTC. Amino acids: CASTPGGRDYGYTF.

This clone is a singleton in its sample. The chain links TRBV13 to TRBJ2-6, with 11 bases lining up with TRBD2. V shed 3 bases, J shed 4 bases, and the junction held 8 bases outside the gene matches. Looked up from germline, CDR1 is PRHDT and CDR2 is FYEKMQ (reference sequence). CDR3 length: 18 residues. CDR3 amino acids: CASSFNSGRAKGANVLTF. The CDR3 DNA reads as TGTGCCAGCAGCTTCAATAGCGGGAGGGCTAAAGGGGCCAACGTCCTGACTTTC. The full variable domain, in which reference TRBV13 and TRBJ2-6 provide the parts outside the CDR3, is AAGVIQSPRHLIKEKRETATLKCYPIPRHDTVYWYQQGPGQDPQFLISFYEKMQSDKGSIPDRFSAQQFSDYHSELNMSSLELGDSALYFCASSFNSGRAKGANVLTFGAGSRLTVL.

This clone has more than one count but fewer than ten. The chain is built from TRBV29-1 and TRBJ1-1, with D perhaps matching TRBD1 (5 bases). Germline V gene lookup returns CDR1 SQVTM and CDR2 ANQGSEA. V was shortened by 5 bases and J by 0 bases, with 7 bases between the two germline ends. This CDR3 is 12 amino acids long. The CDR3 bases are TGCAGCGTTCTGGACATGAACACTGAAGCTTTCTTT. This gives the protein CSVLDMNTEAFF. The variable domain in full, with the rest retrieved from reference TRBV29-1 and TRBJ1-1, is SAVISQKPSRDICQRGTSLTIQCQVDSQVTMMFWYRQQPGQSLTLIATANQGSEATYESGFVIDKFPISRPNLTFSTLTVSNMSPEDSSIYLCSVLDMNTEAFFGQGTRLTVV.

V usage is TRBV28 and J usage is TRBJ1-5; 9 bases align to TRBD1. V lost 6 bases and J lost 6; bases outside the gene matches: 9. This CDR3 has 15 amino acids. CDR1 MDHEN and CDR2 SYDVKM come from the germline V gene. Written as DNA, the CDR3 is TGTGCCAGCAGGGGGACAGGGAAGTTTGGTCAGCCCCAGCATTTT. It yields the protein CASRGTGKFGQPQHF.

The chain couples TRBV7-8 to TRBJ1-1; D gene ambiguous. In germline, CDR1 is SGHVS, CDR2 FQNEAQ. V dropped 3 bases and J dropped 5 bases, with 13 bases sitting between them. The CDR3 runs to 14 residues. For the CDR3, the DNA is TGTGCCAGCAGCTTCCGGGATCCGGAGACTGAAGCTTTCTTT. The encoded protein is CASSFRDPETEAFF.

V usage is TRBV7-3 and J usage is TRBJ1-1; 7 nucleotides agree with TRBD1. V gave up 6 bases and J gave up 8 bases; unmatched junction bases: 9. Germline CDR1 SGHTA, CDR2 FQGTGA. The CDR3 is made up of 13 amino acids. The CDR3 protein is CASSPKGGGEAFF. Here the CDR3 DNA reads TGTGCCAGCAGTCCGAAAGGGGGCGGAGAAGCTTTCTTT.

The rearrangement uses TRBV2 and TRBJ1-1, with D possibly being TRBD1 (6 bases). CDR1 is SNHLY and CDR2 is FYNNEI in the germline V gene. V was clipped by 5 bases and J by 6 bases, with 13 bases between them. This CDR3 has 13 amino acids. CDR3 DNA: TGTGCCAGCAGTTACACGGGACACCCTGAAGCTTTCTTT. This codes for CASSYTGHPEAFF.